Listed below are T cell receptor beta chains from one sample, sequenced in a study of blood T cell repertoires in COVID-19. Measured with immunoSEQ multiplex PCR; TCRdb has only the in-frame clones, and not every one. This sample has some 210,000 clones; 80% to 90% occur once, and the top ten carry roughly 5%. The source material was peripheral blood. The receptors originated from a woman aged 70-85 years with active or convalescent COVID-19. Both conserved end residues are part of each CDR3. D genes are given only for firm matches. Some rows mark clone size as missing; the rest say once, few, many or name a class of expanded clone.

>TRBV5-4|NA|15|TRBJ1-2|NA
TGTGCCAGCAGCTTGGCCGGGGGGCGAGGATATGGCTACACCTTC
CASSLAGGRGYGYTF
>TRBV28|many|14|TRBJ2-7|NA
TGTGCCAGCAGTTTAGAGGTACGCTCCTACGAGCAGTACTTC
CASSLEVRSYEQYF
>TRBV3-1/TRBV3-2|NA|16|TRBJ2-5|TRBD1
TGTGCCAGCAGCCTCCGGGACAGGGGTATTTTTGAGACCCAGTACTTC
CASSLRDRGIFETQYF
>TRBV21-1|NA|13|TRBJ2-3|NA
TGTGCCAGCAGCGGTCAGGGGGAAGATACGCAGTATTTT
CASSGQGEDTQYF
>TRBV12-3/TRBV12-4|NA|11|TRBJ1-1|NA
TGTGCCAGCAGCCTCCGCCGGGGAGCTTTCTTT
CASSLRRGAFF
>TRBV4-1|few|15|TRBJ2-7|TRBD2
TGCGCCAGTTGTCGAACAACTAGCGGGGGCTACGAGCAGTACTTC
CASCRTTSGGYEQYF
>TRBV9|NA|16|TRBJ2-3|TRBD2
TGTGCCAGCAGCGTAGGGCGGGAGTGGGGCACAGATACGCAGTATTTT
CASSVGREWGTDTQYF
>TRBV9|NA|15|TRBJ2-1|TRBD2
TGTGCCAGCAGCCCGACGGGCGGGAGTATGGATGAGCAGTTCTTC
CASSPTGGSMDEQFF
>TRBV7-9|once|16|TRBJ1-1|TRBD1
TGTGCCAGCAGCTTACAGGTTGGGACAGGGAACACTGAAGCTTTCTTT
CASSLQVGTGNTEAFF
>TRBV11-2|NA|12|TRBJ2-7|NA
TGTGCCAGCAGCTTCAGGGGGGACGAGCAGTACTTC
CASSFRGDEQYF
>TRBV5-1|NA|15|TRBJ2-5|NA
TGCGCCAGCAGCTTTGACGGGATAACCCAAGAGACCCAGTACTTC
CASSFDGITQETQYF
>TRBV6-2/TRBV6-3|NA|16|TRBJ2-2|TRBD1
TGTGCCAGCAGTTACGGGGGACAGGGGTGGCCCGGGGAGCTGTTTTTT
CASSYGGQGWPGELFF
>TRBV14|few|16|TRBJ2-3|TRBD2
TGTGCCAGCAGCCCGGGACTAGCGGGAAAAACAGATACGCAGTATTTT
CASSPGLAGKTDTQYF
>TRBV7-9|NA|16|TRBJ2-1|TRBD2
TGTGCCAGCAGCAGGCTAGCGGGAGTAGGGTACAATGAGCAGTTCTTC
CASSRLAGVGYNEQFF
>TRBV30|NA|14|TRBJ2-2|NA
TGTGCCTGGAGCCGGCCAGGGCGGACCGGGGAGCTGTTTTTT
CAWSRPGRTGELFF
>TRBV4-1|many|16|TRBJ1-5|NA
TGCGCCAGCAGCCAAGAAGGTGATACTAAATATCAGCCCCAGCATTTT
CASSQEGDTKYQPQHF
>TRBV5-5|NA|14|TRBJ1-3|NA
TGTGCCAGCAGCTTGACAGGCCCTGGAAACACCATATATTTT
CASSLTGPGNTIYF
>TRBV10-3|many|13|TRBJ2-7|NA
TGTGCCATCAGTGGGGGTGGGGGCTGGGAGCAGTACTTC
CAISGGGGWEQYF
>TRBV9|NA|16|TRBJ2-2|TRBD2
TGTGCCAGCAGCTCCGGGGACTACCTAGACACCGGGGAGCTGTTTTTT
CASSSGDYLDTGELFF
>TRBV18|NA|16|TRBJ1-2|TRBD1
TGTGCCAGCTCACCACCGCGGGGACAGGGGGCGCGAGGCTACACCTTC
CASSPPRGQGARGYTF
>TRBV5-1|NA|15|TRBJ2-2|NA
TGCGCCAGCAGCTTGAGTCAGGGGTATACCGGGGAGCTGTTTTTT
CASSLSQGYTGELFF
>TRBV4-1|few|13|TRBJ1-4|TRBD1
TGCGCCAGCGCTCCGACAGGGGGCGAAAAACTGTTTTTT
CASAPTGGEKLFF
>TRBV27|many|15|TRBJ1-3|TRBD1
TGTGCCAGCAGTTTACAGGGGGCATCTGGAAACACCATATATTTT
CASSLQGASGNTIYF
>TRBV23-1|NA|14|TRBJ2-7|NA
TGCGCCAGCAGTCAGTCGACTAGTTACTGCGAGCAGTACTTC
CASSQSTSYCEQYF
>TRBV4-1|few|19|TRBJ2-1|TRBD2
TGCGCCAGCAGCCAATCGGTTCGCGGCGGGAGGGCCGGGTACAATGAGCAGTTCTTC
CASSQSVRGGRAGYNEQFF
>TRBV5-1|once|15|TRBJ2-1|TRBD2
TGCGCCAGCATCCTGACTAGCGGGAGTATAGGTGAGCAGTTCTTC
CASILTSGSIGEQFF
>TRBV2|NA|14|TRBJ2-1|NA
TGTGCCAGCAGTGCTGTTTGGCGGGACGGTGAGCAGTTCTTC
CASSAVWRDGEQFF
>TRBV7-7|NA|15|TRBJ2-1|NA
TGTGCCAGCAGCCCGGGGGAAGGTTCCTACAATGAGCAGTTCTTC
CASSPGEGSYNEQFF
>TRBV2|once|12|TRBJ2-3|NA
TGTGCCAGCAGCTCGGGAATAGATACGCAGTATTTT
CASSSGIDTQYF